The clone carrying this T cell receptor (beta chain) was picked up a small number of times. Methods used by the authors: How many nucleated cells were present was estimated from reference gene primer amplification. Some clones are missing from TCRdb's copy, which holds only in-frame ones; the method was immunoSEQ multiplex PCR. V and J calls and clone size are given by that table; D and trimming were obtained from the DNA. In the table there are a few hundred thousand clones, about 90% of which are singletons. The data originate from a study of blood T cell repertoires in COVID-19. As for the study in general: PBMCs, B-cell-depleted T cells, or T cells were the source of the cDNA or gDNA that made up the material.

Recovery meant two consecutive negative NP/OP PCR tests, professional clearance, or resolved symptoms. This receptor was identified in a woman younger than 45 who had recovered from COVID-19. Sequencing input: PBMCs or T cells enriched from blood (not recorded which).

The CDR3 loop reads CASSPSGPTDTQYF. CDR3 DNA sequence: TGTGCCAGCAGCCCTAGCGGGCCTACAGATACGCAGTATTTT. V and J are TRBV11-1 and TRBJ2-3; 8 bases match TRBD2. Germline CDR1 reads SGHAT; CDR2 reads FQDESV (reference sequence). V shed 5 bases, J shed 3 bases, and the junction held 4 bases outside the gene matches. The CDR3 sequence is 14 residues long. Together with reference TRBV11-1 and TRBJ2-3, the CDR3 gives the full variable domain: EAEVAQSPRYKITEKSQAVAFWCDPISGHATLYWYRQILGQGPELLVQFQDESVVDDSQLPKDRFSAERLKGVDSTLKIQPAELGDSAMYLCASSPSGPTDTQYFGPGTRLTVL.